This T cell receptor (beta chain) originates from a study of CD8 T cells in Susac syndrome. This clonotype was seen a handful of times. RNA was extracted with the RNeasy kit, and a quantity of 0.5 to 1 ug was reverse transcribed using random hexamers. An immunoSEQ multiplex PCR generated amplified TCR beta CDR3 products spanning 54 Vbeta and 13 Jbeta. Using its own MiXCR run on the immunoSEQ multiplex PCR reads, TCRdb lists one record per CDR3 protein. In the table there are about 210,000 distinct CDR3 sequences, 95% of which are singletons. V gave up 4 bases and J gave up 5 bases, with 15 bases separating them. The CDR3 totals 14 residues. Germline lookup yields CDR1 MGHDK and CDR2 SYGVNS.

Sequencing input: CD4+ T cells from PBMCs. The J gene is TRBJ2-7, the V gene TRBV25-1; a weak D match, TRBD2 (5 bases). This TCR derives from a human donor with multiple sclerosis. The CDR3 sequence is CASSGLTSLDEQYF. The CDR3 DNA reads as TGTGCCAGCAGTGGACTAACATCCTTGGACGAGCAGTACTTC.